This TCR beta chain was documented in a study of identical twins. The CDR3 contains 13 residues. V dropped 5 bases and J dropped 8; count of bases not matched to a gene: 8. TCRdb re-called the 5' RACE reads through MiXCR, storing one row per CDR3 protein. The sample carries some 440,000 distinct CDR3 sequences, approximately 25% recorded once. The sample was also reused in another study, on T cells expressing NK-cell markers.

The source material was CD4+ T cells sorted from blood. V is TRBV12-3 or TRBV12-4 and J is TRBJ1-2, with TRBD1 matching over 7 bases. This clonotype originated in a woman under 30 in good health. The CDR3 nucleotides read TGTGCCAGCAGTCGACAGGGAGTGGTGGGCTACACCTTC. Translating it yields CASSRQGVVGYTF.